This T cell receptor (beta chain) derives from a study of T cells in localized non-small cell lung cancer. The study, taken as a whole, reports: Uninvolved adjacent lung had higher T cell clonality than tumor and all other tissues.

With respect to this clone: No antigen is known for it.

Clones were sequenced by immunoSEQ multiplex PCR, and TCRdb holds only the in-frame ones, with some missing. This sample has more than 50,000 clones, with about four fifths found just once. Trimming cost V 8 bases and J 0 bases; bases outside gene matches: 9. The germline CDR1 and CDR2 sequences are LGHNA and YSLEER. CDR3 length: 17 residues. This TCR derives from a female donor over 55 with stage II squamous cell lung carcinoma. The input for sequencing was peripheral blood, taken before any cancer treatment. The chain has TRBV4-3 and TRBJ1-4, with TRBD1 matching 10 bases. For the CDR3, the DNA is TGCGCCAGCCGAAGGGGACAGGGGATTGCAACTAATGAAAAACTGTTTTTT. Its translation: CASRRGQGIATNEKLFF.